Ten or more counts support the clone carrying this T cell receptor (beta chain). Its specificity is not known. A much larger clone is a single base away; this may be a read error. In the same sample, other DNA sequences code for this CDR3. No patient had received any treatment before thyroid surgery. These data belong to a study of metastatic and nonmetastatic thyroid tumors. Study summary: The authors compared repertoires across blood and tumor or nodule tissue from malignant and benign thyroid patients. Whole-study results and caveats: Versus benign nodules, malignant thyroid tumors reportedly had significantly higher TCR beta diversity, in blood and tumor.

In the study's own analysis: The study built a papillary thyroid cancer distant-metastasis classifier from CDR3 differences across clinicopathological groups. MiXCR was used by TCRdb to re-call the PCR reads. Clone size and V and J calls follow TCRdb, not the original study. The data hold around 29,000 clones, with more than 20% observed a single time. Germline V gene lookup returns CDR1 SGHTA and CDR2 FQGNSA. CDR3 size: 13 residues. The V end was cut by 5 bases, the J end by 5 bases, with 12 bases between. The sample was blood. The V call is TRBV7-2, the J call TRBJ2-5; TRBD2 is a possible D gene (5 bases). This TCR was recovered from a female donor with papillary thyroid cancer or a benign thyroid nodule (not recorded which). Some clones in this sample may be carry-over from other donors' samples. The CDR3 DNA sequence: TGTGCCAGCAGCCCCGGGAAAAGGGAGACCCAGTACTTC. Translation: CASSPGKRETQYF.